This T cell receptor (beta chain) was profiled in a study of T cell responses to AZD1222 COVID-19 vaccine. Study background: Second doses were pooled across both intervals (about 4 or about 12 weeks).

Concerning this clone itself: Its specificity is unknown.

This CDR3 contains 15 residues. V trimming: 0 bases; J trimming: 4 bases; junction bases outside the gene matches: 2. CDR1 is SGHRS and CDR2 is YFSETQ in the germline V gene. Using immunoSEQ multiplex PCR, the repertoire was profiled, and TCRdb retains in-frame clones only, with some absent. The data hold 180,000 or so clones, with around nine tenths observed a single time. Study findings and constraints: With dominance at 160-218 and 743-854, vaccine-associated CD4 TCRs spanned spike.

This clonotype originated in an adult in good health. Sequences were derived from peripheral blood, sampled on day 0 of AZD1222 vaccination. J is TRBJ2-1 and V is TRBV5-1; 9 bases agree with TRBD1. CDR3: CASSLGQGGYNEQFF. CDR3 nucleotides: TGCGCCAGCAGCTTGGGACAGGGGGGTTACAATGAGCAGTTCTTC.